The 28 T cell receptor beta chains given below trace back to one sample, sequenced in a study of blood T cell repertoires in COVID-19. Generated by immunoSEQ multiplex PCR, the TCRdb table keeps only in-frame clones and is missing some. The sample has 150,000 to 200,000 clones; roughly 80% are singletons. Sequences were obtained from peripheral blood. The receptors derive from a man aged 65-85 years with acute or convalescent COVID-19.

This clone was observed once. This sequence joins TRBV5-6 and TRBJ2-2; 14 bases fit TRBD2. With 4 bases clipped from V and 2 bases from J, the junction kept 4 bases outside the gene matches. The germline gives CDR1 SGHDT, CDR2 YYEEEE. The CDR3 consists of 17 residues. Here the CDR3 DNA reads TGTGCCAGCAGCCCGGGACTAGCGGGAGCTAACACCGGGGAGCTGTTTTTT. Its protein is CASSPGLAGANTGELFF.

With respect to this clone: The sample has other DNA sequences that encode this CDR3 too. The rearrangement uses TRBV5-1 and TRBJ1-2, with TRBD1 as a possible D gene (5 bases). This CDR3 comprises 12 residues. V dropped 2 bases and J dropped 7 bases, with 9 bases sitting between them. Germline CDR1 and CDR2: SGHRS and YFSETQ. The CDR3 DNA is TGCGCCAGCAGCTTTACAGGAGTTGGCTACACCTTC. It translates to CASSFTGVGYTF.

The genes are TRBV12-3 or TRBV12-4 and TRBJ1-2; D uncertain. Trimming removed 8 bases from V and 7 bases from J, with 17 bases in between. This CDR3 spans 13 amino acids. The CDR3 protein is CASSFKGVGGYTF. CDR3 DNA sequence: TGTGCCAGCTCTTTTAAGGGAGTGGGTGGCTACACCTTC.

This clone was detected a few times. No DNA is shown, since the ends of the CDR3 on it are uncertain; the CDR3 is the one TCRdb lists. This chain uses TRBV2 with TRBJ2-1; the table's D gene call, TRBD1, was not cross checked with the DNA. Germline V gives CDR1 SNHLY, CDR2 FYNNEI. The CDR3 spans 14 residues, counting both ends. CDR3 sequence: CASSEVGQGAREFF.

The chain joins TRBV6-4 to TRBJ1-4; D possibly corresponds to TRBD1 (5 bases). The CDR3 is 15 amino acids. Germline V gene data show CDR1 as MRHNA and CDR2 as SNTAGT. Between the trimmed V and J ends, which lost 6 bases and 11 bases, there was a span of 22 bases. CDR3 protein: CASRKVSGLMPKLFF. For the CDR3, the DNA is TGTGCCAGCAGGAAGGTGTCAGGGCTAATGCCGAAACTGTTTTTT.

The rearrangement joins TRBV12-5 to TRBJ2-5; 8 positions match TRBD2. Looked up from germline, CDR1 is LGHNT and CDR2 is FRNRAP. Trimming cost V 7 bases and J 1 base; bases outside gene matches: 5. The CDR3 is made up of 14 amino acids. The CDR3 reads CASARLATQETQYF. CDR3 nucleotides: TGTGCTAGTGCCAGACTAGCGACCCAAGAGACCCAGTACTTC.

This clone was observed once. The rearrangement links TRBV7-2 to TRBJ1-1; D is ambiguous. The CDR3 contains 13 residues. CDR1 SGHTA and CDR2 FQGNSA come from the germline V gene. Trimming cost V 2 bases and J 2 bases, with 6 bases left between them. The CDR3 bases are TGTGCCAGCAGCTTAATTCCTAACACTGAAGCTTTCTTT. Residues: CASSLIPNTEAFF.

This rearrangement joins TRBV7-9 to TRBJ1-5; maybe TRBD1 (6 bases). Trimming removed 5 bases from V and 0 bases from J, with 8 bases in between. Germline CDR1 SEHNR, CDR2 FQNEAQ (reference sequence). The CDR3 is 14 amino acids. The CDR3 region is CASSRGASNQPQHF. Here the CDR3 DNA reads TGTGCCAGCAGCCGGGGGGCTAGCAATCAGCCCCAGCATTTT.

The chain has TRBV5-1 and TRBJ2-5, with a possible D match to TRBD1 (6 bases). There are 14 residues in the CDR3. V was shortened by 4 bases and J by 5 bases, with 15 bases between the two germline ends. In germline, CDR1 is SGHRS, CDR2 YFSETQ. CDR3 sequence reads: CASSPGQPGETQYF. The CDR3 DNA reads TGCGCCAGCAGCCCAGGACAGCCCGGCGAGACCCAGTACTTC.

The rearrangement joins TRBV28 to TRBJ1-2; D not resolved. Trimming left V 2 bases short and J 7 bases short, with 5 bases between. Germline V gives CDR1 MDHEN, CDR2 SYDVKM. The CDR3 consists of 11 residues. Here the CDR3 reads CASSLQVGYTF. The CDR3 DNA reads TGTGCCAGCAGTTTACAGGTTGGCTACACCTTC.

The chain links TRBV30 to TRBJ2-1, with D possibly being TRBD2 (5 bases). Trimming pared 2 bases from V and 7 bases from J, leaving 12 bases between. Germline lookup yields CDR1 GTSNPN and CDR2 SVGIG (reference sequence). There are 13 residues in the CDR3. The DNA of the CDR3 is TGTGCCTGGAGTAGCGGTACTGGGAATGAGCAGTTCTTC. Translated, it gives CAWSSGTGNEQFF.

In DNA, the CDR3 is TGTGCCACCAGTGTGGCCGAGGGACTAGCGGGAGGGCAGGACTCCTACAATGAGCAGTTCTTC. Encoded protein: CATSVAEGLAGGQDSYNEQFF. The chain recombines TRBV24-1 with TRBJ2-1; the match to TRBD2 covers 16 bases. The CDR3 runs to 21 residues. Germline CDR1 KGHDR, CDR2 SFDVKD. V lost 5 bases, J lost 0 bases, and 12 bases stayed unmatched.

This chain uses TRBV12-5 with TRBJ1-5; unclear D gene. The germline CDR1 and CDR2 sequences are LGHNT and FRNRAP. The CDR3 has 17 amino acids. V was trimmed by 0 bases and J by 0 bases, leaving 12 bases between them. CDR3: CASGLVPSIDSNQPQHF. The CDR3 coding sequence is TGTGCTAGTGGTTTGGTACCTTCTATTGATAGCAATCAGCCCCAGCATTTT.

The chain joins TRBV27 to TRBJ1-6; D perhaps matches TRBD1 (6 bases). Germline CDR1 and CDR2: MNHEY and SMNVEV (reference sequence). V shed 4 bases and J shed 7 bases, with 14 bases lying between them. This CDR3 is built from 15 residues. The CDR3 protein is CASSSGQLVNSPLHF. CDR3 nucleotide sequence: TGTGCCAGCAGTTCCGGACAGTTAGTAAATTCACCCCTCCACTTT.

The chain links TRBV12-3 or TRBV12-4 to TRBJ1-2; D is perhaps TRBD1 (5 bases). V was clipped by 1 base and J by 4 bases, with 7 bases between them. The CDR3 has 13 residues. This CDR3 reads CASSLDRTYGYTF. The DNA of the CDR3 is TGTGCCAGCAGTTTAGACAGGACCTATGGCTACACCTTC.

This clone occurred a few times. The rearrangement links TRBV19 to TRBJ2-5; unclear D gene. V was trimmed by 3 bases and J by 4 bases, leaving 15 bases between them. Germline lookup yields CDR1 LNHDA and CDR2 SQIVND (reference sequence). The CDR3 spans 15 residues. The CDR3 coding sequence is TGTGCCAGTAGTATCACCCTGGTAGCCGTAGAGACCCAGTACTTC. This sequence encodes CASSITLVAVETQYF. The full variable domain, its missing parts supplied by reference TRBV19 and TRBJ2-5, is DGGITQSPKYLFRKEGQNVTLSCEQNLNHDAMYWYRQDPGQGLRLIYYSQIVNDFQKGDIAEGYSVSREKKESFPLTVTSAQKNPTAFYLCASSITLVAVETQYFGPGTRLLVL.

V gene TRBV5-1 combines with J gene TRBJ1-2, with 7 bases lining up with TRBD1. Germline CDR1 is SGHRS and CDR2 is YFSETQ. With V trimmed by 6 bases and J by 1 base, 6 bases remained unmatched. The CDR3 consists of 14 residues. CDR3 bases: TGCGCCAGCACTCCACGGGACAGTAACTATGGCTACACCTTC. As protein: CASTPRDSNYGYTF.

The rearrangement links TRBV3-1 (or the pseudogene TRBV3-2) to TRBJ1-6; D might be TRBD1 (5 bases). There are 16 residues in the CDR3. CDR1 LGHDT and CDR2 YNNKEL come from the germline V gene (reference sequence). V lost 5 bases to trimming and J lost 8 bases, with 19 bases between them. The CDR3 sequence is CASSGGGGNRDSPLHF. The CDR3 DNA is TGTGCCAGCAGCGGAGGTGGGGGGAATAGGGATTCACCCCTCCACTTT.

Comments on this clone: One junction end disagrees with the germline gene, perhaps due to a read error. The J gene is TRBJ2-1, the V gene TRBV7-7, with 7 positions matching TRBD2. Germline values: CDR1 SSHAT, CDR2 FNYEAQ (reference sequence). The CDR3 runs to 14 residues. CDR3 region: CASSLASGSNEQFF. CDR3 in DNA: TGTGCTAGCAGCTTAGCTAGCGGTAGTAATGAGCAGTTCTTC.

V is TRBV6-5 and J is TRBJ2-3; unclear D gene. The CDR3 is 13 residues long. In germline, CDR1 is MNHEY, CDR2 SVGAGI. The V end lost 8 bases, the J end lost 2 bases, and 11 bases lay between the germline ends. The CDR3 protein is CASPKTPTDTQYF. The CDR3 bases are TGTGCCAGCCCTAAGACTCCCACAGATACGCAGTATTTT.

The rearrangement joins TRBV5-1 to TRBJ1-4; D not resolved. V was clipped by 2 bases and J by 6 bases, with 11 bases between them. Germline V gene data show CDR1 as SGHRS and CDR2 as YFSETQ. The CDR3 is 14 residues long. The CDR3 sequence is CASSFSGVDEKLFF. The DNA of the CDR3 is TGCGCCAGCAGCTTCAGCGGGGTTGATGAAAAACTGTTTTTT.

In this sample, this clone turned up a few times. The chain combines TRBV4-1 with TRBJ2-1; the match to TRBD2 covers 7 bases. Trimming took 7 bases from V and 7 from J; bases not matched to a gene: 13. CDR1 MGHRA and CDR2 YSYEKL come from the germline V gene. The CDR3 is 15 amino acids. The CDR3 bases are TGCGCCAGCACCCTGGGGGGGGTTTTCGGTAATGAGCAGTTCTTC. Translating it yields CASTLGGVFGNEQFF.

The CDR3, as DNA: TGCAGCGTTGAAGTTGCTACAGTCCCCAGCTACGAGCAGTACTTC. This sequence encodes CSVEVATVPSYEQYF. This chain uses TRBV29-1 with TRBJ2-7, with D hard to call. CDR3 length: 15 residues. Germline CDR1 reads SQVTM; CDR2 reads ANQGSEA. V lost 1 base and J lost 3, with 16 bases in between.

V is TRBV18 and J is TRBJ1-4; the D is unclear. The V end lost 4 bases, the J end lost 6 bases, and 9 bases lay between the germline ends. Germline CDR1 is KGHSH and CDR2 is LQKENI. CDR3 size: 13 residues. DNA of the CDR3: TGTGCCAGCTCACAGGGAGAGGATGAAAAACTGTTTTTT. This encodes CASSQGEDEKLFF.

V gene TRBV19 combines with J gene TRBJ2-3; the match to TRBD2 covers 8 bases. The germline V gene encodes CDR1 LNHDA and CDR2 SQIVND (reference sequence). The CDR3 has 16 amino acids. V dropped 6 bases and J dropped 0; count of bases not matched to a gene: 8. The CDR3 here is CASSPTGGSSTDTQYF. The CDR3 DNA sequence: TGTGCCAGTAGCCCCACGGGGGGGTCAAGCACAGATACGCAGTATTTT.

This chain connects TRBV6-2 or TRBV6-3 to TRBJ2-7, with 8 bases that match TRBD2. The V and J ends lost 0 bases and 1 base, in that order; junction bases with no gene match: 11. This CDR3 region has 18 residues. Germline loops: CDR1 MNHEY, CDR2 SVGEGT. The CDR3 spells CASSYSLSGRTLSYEQYF. In nucleotides, the CDR3 is TGTGCCAGCAGTTACTCTCTGAGCGGGAGAACTCTTTCCTACGAGCAGTACTTC.

V and J are TRBV27 and TRBJ1-1; 7 bases align to TRBD1. Germline lookup yields CDR1 MNHEY and CDR2 SMNVEV (reference sequence). The CDR3 has 14 residues. Trimming cost V 5 bases and J 3 bases; bases outside gene matches: 6. The CDR3 DNA follows: TGTGCCAGCAGTCCCGACAGGGCGGACACTGAAGCTTTCTTT. Translation: CASSPDRADTEAFF.

This chain links TRBV18 with TRBJ2-7, with a possible D match to TRBD1 (6 bases). Deletions cut 4 bases from V and 3 bases from J, with 16 bases between. The CDR3 is 15 residues long. Germline-derived CDR1 and CDR2 are KGHSH and LQKENI. The CDR3 loop is CASSLDTGTLYEQYF. CDR3 in DNA: TGTGCCAGCTCACTTGATACCGGGACACTCTACGAGCAGTACTTC. The whole variable domain, remainder taken from reference TRBV18 and TRBJ2-7, is NAGVMQNPRHLVRRRGQEARLRCSPMKGHSHVYWYRQLPEEGLKFMVYLQKENIIDESGMPKERFSAEFPKEGPSILRIQQVVRGDSAAYFCASSLDTGTLYEQYFGPGTRLTVT.